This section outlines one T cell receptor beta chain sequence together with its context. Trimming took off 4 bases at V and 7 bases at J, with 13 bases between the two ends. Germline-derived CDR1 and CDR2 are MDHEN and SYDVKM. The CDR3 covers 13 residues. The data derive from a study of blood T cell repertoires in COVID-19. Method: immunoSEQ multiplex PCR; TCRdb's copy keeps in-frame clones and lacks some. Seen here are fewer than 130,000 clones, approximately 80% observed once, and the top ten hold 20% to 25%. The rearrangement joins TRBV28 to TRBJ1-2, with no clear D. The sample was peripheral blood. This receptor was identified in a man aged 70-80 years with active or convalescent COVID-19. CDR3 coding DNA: TGTGCCAGCAGTTCGGGATCCGCGGGTGGCTACACCTTC. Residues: CASSSGSAGGYTF.